This entry features one T cell receptor beta chain sequence. What it recognizes is unknown. This entry comes from a study of T cells expressing NK-cell markers. At the level of the study: Seven HCMV-seropositive donors and one seronegative donor made up the eight sequenced donors.

Findings and caveats of the study: A handful of donors carried dominant NKG2C+ clonotypes that made up 1.0-7.0% of their CD8+ T cells.

Reprocessing the 5' RACE reads, TCRdb reports a single entry for every CDR3 protein and omits DNA. The sample data list about 440,000 distinct CDR3 sequences. Specimen: blood T cells: a sorted CD56 or NKG2C T cell subset, CD4+ or CD8+ T cells, or bulk PBMC T cells (not recorded which). The clonotype was recovered from a woman between 18 and 75 years old in good health.

The CDR3 sequence is CASSPSRDRANYGYTF. The chain employs TRBV27 and TRBJ1-2; TCRdb selects TRBD1, and the lack of DNA leaves this call unchecked. CDR1 and CDR2 from the germline V gene are MNHEY and SMNVEV (reference sequence). The CDR3 is made up of 16 amino acids.